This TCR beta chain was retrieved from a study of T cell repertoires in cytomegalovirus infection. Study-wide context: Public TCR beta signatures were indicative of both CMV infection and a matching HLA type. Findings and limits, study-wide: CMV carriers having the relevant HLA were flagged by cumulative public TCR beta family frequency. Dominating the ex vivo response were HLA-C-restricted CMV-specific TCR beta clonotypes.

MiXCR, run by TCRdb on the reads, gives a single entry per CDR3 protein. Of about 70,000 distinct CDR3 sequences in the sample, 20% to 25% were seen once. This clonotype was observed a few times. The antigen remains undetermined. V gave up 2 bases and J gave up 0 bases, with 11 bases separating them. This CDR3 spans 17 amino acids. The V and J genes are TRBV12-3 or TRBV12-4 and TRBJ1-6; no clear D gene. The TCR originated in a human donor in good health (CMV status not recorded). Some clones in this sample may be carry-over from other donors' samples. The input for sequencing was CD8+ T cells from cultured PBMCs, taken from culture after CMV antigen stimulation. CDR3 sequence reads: CASSLRSLSSYNSPLHF. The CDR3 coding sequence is TGTGCCAGCAGTTTAAGAAGTTTGAGCTCCTATAATTCACCCCTCCACTTT.